This section outlines one T cell receptor (beta chain) sequence together with its context. Trimming cost V 1 base and J 0 bases, with 10 bases left between them. CDR1 and CDR2 (germline): SGHTA, FQGNSA. The CDR3 spans 16 residues. This sample was taken from a study of blood T cell repertoires in COVID-19. On the study more broadly: Collection of acute and convalescent COVID-19 samples took place in the United States, Italy and Spain. T cells, B-cell-depleted T cells, or PBMCs supplied cDNA or gDNA.

Under the authors' procedure: Reference gene primer amplification gave nucleated cell count estimates. TCRdb's table, derived via immunoSEQ multiplex PCR, lists solely in-frame clones and lacks some. For V, J and clone size, that table is used; D and trimming come from the DNA. This table holds 300,000 or so clones, about 87% found once. This TCR came from a woman between 40 and 50 years old with acute or convalescent COVID-19. This chain joins TRBV7-2 and TRBJ1-3; D possibly corresponds to TRBD1 (5 bases). Sequencing used peripheral blood. CDR3 in DNA: TGTGCCAGCAGCTTAGTCCAGGGCATCTCTGGAAACACCATATATTTT. Protein: CASSLVQGISGNTIYF.